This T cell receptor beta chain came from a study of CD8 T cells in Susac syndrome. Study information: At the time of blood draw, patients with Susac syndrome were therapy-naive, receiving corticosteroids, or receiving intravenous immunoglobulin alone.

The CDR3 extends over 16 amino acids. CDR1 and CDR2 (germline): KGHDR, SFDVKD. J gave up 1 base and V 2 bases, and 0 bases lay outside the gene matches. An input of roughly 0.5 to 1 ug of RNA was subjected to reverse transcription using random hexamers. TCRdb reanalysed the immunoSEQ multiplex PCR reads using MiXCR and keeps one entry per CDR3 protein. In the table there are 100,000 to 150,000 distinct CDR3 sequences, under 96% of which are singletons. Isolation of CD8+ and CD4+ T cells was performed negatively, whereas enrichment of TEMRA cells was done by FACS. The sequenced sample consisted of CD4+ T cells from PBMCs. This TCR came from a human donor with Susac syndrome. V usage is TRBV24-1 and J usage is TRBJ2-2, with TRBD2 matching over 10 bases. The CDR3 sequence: CATSDSSGRNTGELFF. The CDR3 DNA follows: TGTGCCACCAGTGATTCTAGCGGGAGGAACACCGGGGAGCTGTTTTTT.